This record concerns one TCR beta chain sequence. TCRdb redid the calling of the RT-PCR reads with MiXCR, one entry per CDR3 protein. The table has more than 850,000 distinct CDR3 sequences, roughly 18% seen once. The data were taken from a study of patients and donors after allogeneic stem cell transplantation. This TCR was sampled from a human donor who was either an allogeneic HSCT recipient or a stem cell or donor lymphocyte infusion donor (not recorded which). It is not recorded whose cells these are; they may come from a transplant donor. The sample taken for sequencing was blood, either unsorted or a sorted T cell fraction (not recorded which).

The CDR3 spells CASSLNKGGGTTF. The CDR3 nucleotides read TGTGCCAGCAGTTTAAATAAAGGGGGCGGGACCACCTTC. The V gene is TRBV12-3 or TRBV12-4, the J gene TRBJ1-2, with 7 bases fitting TRBD1. Trimming at V came to 2 bases and at J to 13 bases, leaving 10 bases not matched to a gene. The CDR3 covers 13 residues.